This section outlines one TCR beta chain sequence together with its context. As yet, its antigen is unknown. The assay was immunoSEQ multiplex PCR, and TCRdb's table has in-frame clones only and misses some. The table has roughly 140,000 clones, 85% to 95% seen once. This sample stems from a study of OX40 agonist ivuxolimab in advanced cancers. The germline CDR1 and CDR2 sequences are MGHDK and SYGVNS. Between the trimmed V and J ends, which lost 8 bases and 8 bases, there was a span of 10 bases. This CDR3 comprises 11 residues. Study results and caveats: Some nonresponders also had low normalized T-cell clonal expansion.

This specimen consisted of CD4+ or CD8+ T cells sorted from blood, obtained in a trial of the OX40 agonist ivuxolimab. The J gene is TRBJ2-1, the V gene TRBV25-1; tentatively, D is TRBD1 (5 bases). The source is an adult with an advanced solid tumor such as melanoma, head and neck, liver or kidney cancer. The CDR3 here is CASSRGYEQFF. DNA of the CDR3: TGTGCCAGCTCAAGGGGTTATGAGCAGTTCTTC. The full variable domain, in which reference TRBV25-1 and TRBJ2-1 provide the parts outside the CDR3, is EADIYQTPRYLVIGTGKKITLECSQTMGHDKMYWYQQDPGMELHLIHYSYGVNSTEKGDLSSESTVSRIRTEHFPLTLESARPSHTSQYLCASSRGYEQFFGPGTRLTVL.